This TCR beta chain was identified during a study of blood T cell repertoires in COVID-19. Across the study: Samples representing acute and convalescent COVID-19 were sourced from the United States, Italy and Spain. Sample material is recorded as cDNA or gDNA derived from T cells, B-cell-depleted T cells, or PBMCs.

The CDR3 has 17 amino acids. Trimming pared 5 bases from V and 4 bases from J, leaving 23 bases between. Germline V gives CDR1 MNHEY, CDR2 SMNVEV (reference sequence). The table came from immunoSEQ multiplex PCR; TCRdb's copy has only in-frame clones and leaves some out. Among 150,000 to 250,000 clones listed, about 80% were seen once. Participants, about 18 to 95 years old, spanned 25 or so US areas. The TCR was taken from a man aged 40-50 years who had recovered from COVID-19. The V call is TRBV27, the J call TRBJ1-2; D is possibly TRBD1 (6 bases). The sequencing sample was made of PBMCs or T cells enriched from blood (not recorded which). DNA of the CDR3: TGTGCCAGCAGTCAATGGGGGGGGGCGTTCGAGACCTATGGCTACACCTTC. Translated, it gives CASSQWGGAFETYGYTF.